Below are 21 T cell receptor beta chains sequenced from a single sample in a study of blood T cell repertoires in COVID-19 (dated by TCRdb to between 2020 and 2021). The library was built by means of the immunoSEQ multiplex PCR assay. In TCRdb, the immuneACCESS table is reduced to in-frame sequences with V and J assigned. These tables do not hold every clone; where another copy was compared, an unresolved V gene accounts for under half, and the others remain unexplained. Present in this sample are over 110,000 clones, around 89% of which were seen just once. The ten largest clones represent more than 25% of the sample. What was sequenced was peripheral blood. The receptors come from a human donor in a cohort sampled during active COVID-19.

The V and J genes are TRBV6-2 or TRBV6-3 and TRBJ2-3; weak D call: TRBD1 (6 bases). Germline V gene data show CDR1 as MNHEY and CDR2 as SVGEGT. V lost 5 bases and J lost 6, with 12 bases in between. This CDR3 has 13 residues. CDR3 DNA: TGTGCCAGCAGTCTCCCGGACAGCGATACGCAGTATTTT. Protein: CASSLPDSDTQYF.

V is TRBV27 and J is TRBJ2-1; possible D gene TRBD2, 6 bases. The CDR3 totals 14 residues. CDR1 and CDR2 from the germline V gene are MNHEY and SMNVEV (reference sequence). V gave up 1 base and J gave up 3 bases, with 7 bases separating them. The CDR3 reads CASSLYSGYNEQFF. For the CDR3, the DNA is TGTGCCAGCAGTTTATATAGCGGCTACAATGAGCAGTTCTTC.

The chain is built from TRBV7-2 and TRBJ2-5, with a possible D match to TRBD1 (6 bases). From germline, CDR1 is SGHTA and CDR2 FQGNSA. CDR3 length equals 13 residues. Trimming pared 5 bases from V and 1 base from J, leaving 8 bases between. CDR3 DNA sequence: TGTGCCAGCAGCAGGACAGTCCAAGAGACCCAGTACTTC. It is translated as CASSRTVQETQYF.

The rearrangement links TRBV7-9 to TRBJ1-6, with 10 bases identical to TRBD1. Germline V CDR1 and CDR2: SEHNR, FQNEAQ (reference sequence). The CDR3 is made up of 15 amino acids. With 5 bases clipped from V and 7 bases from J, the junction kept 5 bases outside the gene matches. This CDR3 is CASSRDRGRNSPLHF. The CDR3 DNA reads TGTGCCAGCAGCAGGGACAGGGGACGGAATTCACCCCTCCACTTT.

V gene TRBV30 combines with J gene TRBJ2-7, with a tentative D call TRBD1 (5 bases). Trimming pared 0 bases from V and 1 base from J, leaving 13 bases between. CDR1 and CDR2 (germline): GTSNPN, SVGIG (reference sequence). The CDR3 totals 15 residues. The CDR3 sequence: CAWSVALGQSYEQYF. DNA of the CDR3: TGTGCCTGGAGTGTAGCTTTGGGGCAGTCCTACGAGCAGTACTTC.

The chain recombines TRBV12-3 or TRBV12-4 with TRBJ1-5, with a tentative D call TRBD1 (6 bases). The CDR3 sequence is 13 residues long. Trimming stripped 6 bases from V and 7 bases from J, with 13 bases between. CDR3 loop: CASSSGAIQPQHF. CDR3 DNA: TGTGCCAGCAGCTCAGGGGCCATACAGCCCCAGCATTTT.

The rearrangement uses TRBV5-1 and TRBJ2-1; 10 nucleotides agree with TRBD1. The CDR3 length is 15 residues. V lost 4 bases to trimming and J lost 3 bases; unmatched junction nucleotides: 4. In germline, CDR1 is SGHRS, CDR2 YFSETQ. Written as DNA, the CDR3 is TGCGCCAGCAGCCCTGACAGGGGGCTCTACAATGAGCAGTTCTTC. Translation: CASSPDRGLYNEQFF.

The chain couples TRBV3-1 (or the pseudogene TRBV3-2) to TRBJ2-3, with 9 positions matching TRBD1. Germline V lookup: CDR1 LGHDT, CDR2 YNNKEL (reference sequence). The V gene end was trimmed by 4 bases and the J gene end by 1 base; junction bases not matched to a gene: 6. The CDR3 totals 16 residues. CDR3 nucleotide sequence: TGTGCCAGCAGCCCTCGACAGGGGGTGGGCACAGATACGCAGTATTTT. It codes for CASSPRQGVGTDTQYF.

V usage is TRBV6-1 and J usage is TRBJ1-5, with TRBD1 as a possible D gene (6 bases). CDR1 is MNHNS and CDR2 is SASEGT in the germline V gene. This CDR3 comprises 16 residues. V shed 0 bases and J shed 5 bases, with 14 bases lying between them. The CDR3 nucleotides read TGTGCCAGCAGTGAAGCGCTTTTCAGGGGAGATCAGCCCCAGCATTTT. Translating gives CASSEALFRGDQPQHF.

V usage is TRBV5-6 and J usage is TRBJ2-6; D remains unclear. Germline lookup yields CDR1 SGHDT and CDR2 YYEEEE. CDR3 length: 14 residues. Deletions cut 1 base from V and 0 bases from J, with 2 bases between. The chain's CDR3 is CASSLLSGANVLTF. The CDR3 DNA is TGTGCCAGCAGCTTGCTCTCTGGGGCCAACGTCCTGACTTTC. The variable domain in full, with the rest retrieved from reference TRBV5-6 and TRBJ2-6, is DAGVTQSPTHLIKTRGQQVTLRCSPKSGHDTVSWYQQALGQGPQFIFQYYEEEERQRGNFPDRFSGHQFPNYSSELNVNALLLGDSALYLCASSLLSGANVLTFGAGSRLTVL.

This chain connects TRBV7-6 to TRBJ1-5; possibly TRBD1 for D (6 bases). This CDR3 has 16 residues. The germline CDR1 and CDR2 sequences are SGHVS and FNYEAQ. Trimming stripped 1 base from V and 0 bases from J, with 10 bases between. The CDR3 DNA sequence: TGTGCCAGCAGCTTAGAACAGGGAAATAGCAATCAGCCCCAGCATTTT. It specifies CASSLEQGNSNQPQHF.

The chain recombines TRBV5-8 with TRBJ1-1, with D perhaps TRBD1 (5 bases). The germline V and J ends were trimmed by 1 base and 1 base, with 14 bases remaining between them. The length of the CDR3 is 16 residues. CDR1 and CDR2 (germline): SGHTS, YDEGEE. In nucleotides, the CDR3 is TGTGCCAGCAGCTTGTTCCTGGGACTGACGAACACTGAAGCTTTCTTT. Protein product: CASSLFLGLTNTEAFF.

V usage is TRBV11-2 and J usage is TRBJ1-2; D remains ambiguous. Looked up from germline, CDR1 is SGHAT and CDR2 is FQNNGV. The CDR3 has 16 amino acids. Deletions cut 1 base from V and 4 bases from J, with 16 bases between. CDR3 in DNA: TGTGCCAGCAGCTTAGGAGCAGGCCCCTTCGCCTATGGCTACACCTTC. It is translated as CASSLGAGPFAYGYTF.

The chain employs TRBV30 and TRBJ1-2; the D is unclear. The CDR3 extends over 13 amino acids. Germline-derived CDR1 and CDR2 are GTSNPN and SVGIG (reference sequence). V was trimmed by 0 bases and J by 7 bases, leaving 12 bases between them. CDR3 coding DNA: TGTGCCTGGAGTGTACAAAGCGGAGGTGGCTACACCTTC. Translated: CAWSVQSGGGYTF.

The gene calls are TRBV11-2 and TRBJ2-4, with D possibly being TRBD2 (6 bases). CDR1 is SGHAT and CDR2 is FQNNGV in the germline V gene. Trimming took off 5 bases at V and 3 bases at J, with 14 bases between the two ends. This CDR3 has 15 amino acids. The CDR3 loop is CASSDARGGKNIQYF. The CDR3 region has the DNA TGTGCCAGCAGCGACGCTAGGGGAGGCAAAAACATTCAGTACTTC.

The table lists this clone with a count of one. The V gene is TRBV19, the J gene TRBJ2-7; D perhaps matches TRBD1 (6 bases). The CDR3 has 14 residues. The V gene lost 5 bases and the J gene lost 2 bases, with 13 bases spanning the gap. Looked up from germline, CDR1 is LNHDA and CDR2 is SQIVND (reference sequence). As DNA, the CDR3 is TGTGCCAGTAGTCTGATGACAGGCCCCTACGAGCAGTACTTC. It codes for CASSLMTGPYEQYF.

CDR3 sequence reads: CASSLGDGTGSDEQYF. In DNA, the CDR3 is TGTGCCAGCAGCTTAGGGGACGGGACAGGGAGTGACGAGCAGTACTTC. The genes are TRBV11-3 and TRBJ2-7; 9 bases map to TRBD1. V gave up 1 base and J gave up 5 bases; unmatched junction bases: 9. The CDR3 totals 16 residues. Germline V gives CDR1 SGHNT, CDR2 YENEEA.

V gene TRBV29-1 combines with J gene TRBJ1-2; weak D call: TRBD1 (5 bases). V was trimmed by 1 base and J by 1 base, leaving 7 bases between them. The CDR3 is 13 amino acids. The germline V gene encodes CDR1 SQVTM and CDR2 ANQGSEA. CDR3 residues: CSVEGGVNYGYTF. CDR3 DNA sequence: TGCAGCGTTGAAGGGGGGGTTAACTATGGCTACACCTTC.

The CDR3 sequence: CAWDWTGSTGELFF. The CDR3 nucleotides are TGTGCCTGGGACTGGACAGGGTCCACCGGGGAGCTGTTTTTT. This sequence joins TRBV30 and TRBJ2-2; 8 bases are a match to TRBD1. V lost 5 bases and J lost 4; bases outside the gene matches: 6. Germline V gene data show CDR1 as GTSNPN and CDR2 as SVGIG (reference sequence). This CDR3 has 14 residues.

The CDR3 DNA reads TGTGCCAGCAGCGGGACAGGGGGCAACACCGGGGAGCTGTTTTTT. This sequence encodes CASSGTGGNTGELFF. The rearrangement links TRBV5-4 to TRBJ2-2, with 12 bases identical to TRBD1. The trim removed 4 bases at V and 2 bases at J, leaving 0 bases unmatched. CDR3 length equals 15 residues. CDR1 is SGHNT and CDR2 is YYREEE in the germline V gene (reference sequence).

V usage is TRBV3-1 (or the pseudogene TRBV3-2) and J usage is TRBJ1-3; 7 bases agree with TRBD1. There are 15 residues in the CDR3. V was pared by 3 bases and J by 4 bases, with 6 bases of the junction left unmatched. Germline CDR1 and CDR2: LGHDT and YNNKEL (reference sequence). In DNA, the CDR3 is TGTGCCAGCAGCCATACAGGGGTGAAAGGAAACACCATATATTTT. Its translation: CASSHTGVKGNTIYF.